This T cell receptor (beta chain) was observed in a study of blood T cell repertoires in COVID-19. Study in general: Acute-phase and convalescent COVID-19 samples originated in the United States, Italy and Spain.

Participants' own reports of clinical history determined their cohort assignment. Germline assignment: CDR1 MDHEN and CDR2 SYDVKM. The V and J ends lost 7 bases and 1 base respectively, with 14 bases between them. CDR3 length equals 15 residues. Per the original data handling: Counts of nucleated cells, estimated from reference gene primer amplification, were obtained. The assay was immunoSEQ multiplex PCR, and TCRdb's table has in-frame clones only and misses some. The DNA was the basis for D and trimming; V, J and clone size are from that table. This table has under 300,000 clones, 75% to 95% appearing once.

This TCR was recovered from a woman aged 18-35 years who had recovered from COVID-19. The rearrangement links TRBV28 to TRBJ1-5; D is possibly TRBD1 (5 bases). Sequences were obtained from PBMCs or T cells enriched from blood (not recorded which). The CDR3 bases are TGTGCCAGCAAGGGGCGTTTGGAAAGCAATCAGCCCCAGCATTTT. It translates to CASKGRLESNQPQHF.